These T cell receptor beta chains were read from a single sample in a study of T cells in Graves' hyperthyroidism and ophthalmopathy. MiXCR, run by TCRdb on the multiplex PCR reads, gives a single entry per CDR3 protein. The sample has fewer than 350,000 distinct CDR3 sequences, about 15% seen once; the top ten hold about 33%. What was sequenced was blood. Source of these receptors: a woman between 50 and 59 years old with Graves' hyperthyroidism that later progressed to Graves' ophthalmopathy. Each CDR3 is given with its conserved first and last residue. Fields, in order: D gene, clone size, V gene, J gene, CDR3 protein, CDR3 DNA. The D gene is left open where the match is weak. Part of the rows lack a size; the others show once, few, many or a class for expanded clones.

>-|many|TRBV28|TRBJ1-4
CASSLGGRSTNEKLFF
TGTGCCAGCAGTTTGGGGGGGAGGTCAACTAATGAAAAACTGTTTTTT
>-|many|TRBV19|TRBJ1-1
CASSFPRLNTEAFF
TGTGCCAGTAGTTTCCCCAGGTTGAACACTGAAGCTTTCTTT
>-|many|TRBV5-8|TRBJ2-3
CASRSGTHSTDTQYF
TGTGCCAGCCGATCGGGGACCCATAGCACAGATACGCAGTATTTT
>TRBD1|many|TRBV6-1|TRBJ1-1
CASRRMTGRGTEAFF
TGTGCCAGCAGGCGCATGACAGGGCGAGGCACTGAAGCTTTCTTT
>TRBD1|many|TRBV30|TRBJ2-5
CAWKTGGSETQYF
TGTGCCTGGAAGACAGGGGGCTCGGAGACCCAGTACTTC
>TRBD1|-|TRBV7-9|TRBJ1-2
CASSFLRDRVDYGYTF
TGTGCCAGCAGCTTCCTACGGGACAGGGTTGACTATGGCTACACCTTC
>-|-|TRBV7-2|TRBJ1-5
CASSLSTLQPQHF
TGTGCCAGCAGCTTAAGTACGTTACAGCCCCAGCATTTT
>-|many|TRBV2|TRBJ1-4
CASSRGLSSNNEKLFF
TGTGCCAGCTCTAGGGGACTCTCCTCAAATAATGAAAAACTGTTTTTT
>-|many|TRBV12-3/TRBV12-4|TRBJ1-2
CASSFLNYGYTF
TGTGCCAGCAGTTTTCTGAACTATGGCTACACCTTC
>-|-|TRBV2|TRBJ1-1
CASIVGEDTEAFF
TGTGCCAGCATTGTGGGTGAGGACACTGAAGCTTTCTTT
>TRBD2|many|TRBV12-3/TRBV12-4|TRBJ2-1
CASSLSGVEQFF
TGTGCCAGCAGCCTTAGCGGGGTTGAGCAGTTCTTC
>TRBD2|many|TRBV20-1|TRBJ2-3
CSAIILAGGADTQYF
TGCAGTGCTATTATACTAGCGGGAGGGGCAGATACGCAGTATTTT
>-|-|TRBV11-2|TRBJ2-7
CASSQEGYEQYF
TGTGCCAGCAGCCAAGAAGGCTACGAGCAGTACTTC
>-|many|TRBV6-2/TRBV6-3|TRBJ1-1
CATRPLVITEAFF
TGTGCCACCAGACCCCTAGTTATCACTGAAGCTTTCTTT
>-|many|TRBV6-1|TRBJ2-3
CASRLDGTDTQYF
TGTGCCAGCCGCCTAGACGGCACAGATACGCAGTATTTT
>TRBD1|-|TRBV2|TRBJ1-4
CASSEEAGTGNEKLFF
TGTGCCAGCAGTGAAGAAGCGGGGACAGGGAATGAAAAACTGTTTTTT
>TRBD2|many|TRBV18|TRBJ2-1
CASSPRGLAGGLNEQFF
TGTGCCAGCTCACCACGGGGACTAGCGGGGGGCCTCAATGAGCAGTTCTTC
>-|many|TRBV20-1|TRBJ1-2
CSASHLNYGYTF
TGCAGTGCTTCACACCTGAACTATGGCTACACCTTC
>TRBD1|few|TRBV14|TRBJ2-1
CASSPNQGDGQFF
TGTGCCAGCAGCCCTAACCAGGGGGACGGGCAGTTCTTC
>-|-|TRBV10-3|TRBJ2-1
CAISGTGYNEQFF
TGTGCCATCAGCGGTACAGGGTACAATGAGCAGTTCTTC
>TRBD1|many|TRBV18|TRBJ2-5
CASSPPRDRVQETQYF
TGTGCCAGCTCACCACCCCGGGACAGGGTCCAAGAGACCCAGTACTTC
>TRBD1|many|TRBV9|TRBJ2-1
CASSARGQSSYNEQFF
TGTGCCAGCAGCGCCCGGGGACAGAGCTCCTACAATGAGCAGTTCTTC
>TRBD2|many|TRBV20-1|TRBJ2-3
CSAVRASGSPTDTQYF
TGCAGTGCTGTAAGGGCTAGCGGTTCCCCAACAGATACGCAGTATTTT
>TRBD1|-|TRBV11-3|TRBJ1-6
CASSSTGSVNSPLHF
TGTGCCAGCAGCTCGACAGGGAGCGTGAATTCACCCCTCCACTTT
>-|many|TRBV5-8|TRBJ1-4
CASSLGQGTTNEKLFF
TGTGCCAGCAGCTTGGGGCAGGGGACGACTAATGAAAAACTGTTTTTT
>-|many|TRBV29-1|TRBJ2-2
CSVEDVVGSAGELFF
TGCAGCGTTGAAGATGTAGTCGGGTCCGCCGGGGAGCTGTTTTTT
>-|few|TRBV5-6|TRBJ2-1
CASSLGRGDEQFF
TGTGCCAGCAGCTTGGGCAGGGGAGATGAGCAGTTCTTC
>-|-|TRBV15|TRBJ1-5
CATSSRGARRPQHF
TGTGCCACCAGCAGTCGAGGGGCCCGGAGGCCCCAGCATTTT
>-|-|TRBV7-2|TRBJ1-4
CASSPEFRTAHEKLFF
TGTGCCAGCAGCCCCGAATTTCGGACGGCCCATGAAAAACTGTTTTTT
>-|many|TRBV20-1|TRBJ1-3
CSARDRFSGNTIYF
TGCAGTGCTAGAGATCGGTTCTCTGGAAACACCATATATTTT
>-|many|TRBV3-1|TRBJ2-7
CASSQGAYEQYF
TGTGCCAGCAGCCAAGGAGCCTACGAGCAGTACTTC
>-|many|TRBV6-1|TRBJ2-1
CASSEATADEQFF
TGTGCCAGCAGTGAAGCGACGGCAGATGAGCAGTTCTTC
>-|many|TRBV28|TRBJ2-7
CASSGGFSVRDEQYF
TGTGCCAGCAGTGGGGGGTTTTCGGTTCGGGACGAGCAGTACTTC
>-|few|TRBV19|TRBJ1-1
CASSISGTIGTEAFF
TGTGCCAGTAGTATAAGTGGGACCATAGGTACTGAAGCTTTCTTT
>-|many|TRBV12-3/TRBV12-4|TRBJ1-5
CASIIENSNQPQHF
TGTGCCAGCATCATAGAAAATAGCAATCAGCCCCAGCATTTT
>-|-|TRBV5-4|TRBJ2-7
CASSLGLDRSSYEQYF
TGTGCCAGCAGCTTGGGATTAGACAGGAGCTCCTACGAGCAGTACTTC
>TRBD2|many|TRBV12-5|TRBJ2-1
CASRSGNSYNEQFF
TGTGCTAGTCGAAGCGGGAACTCCTACAATGAGCAGTTCTTC
>-|few|TRBV5-1|TRBJ1-2
CASSLVYRDYGYTF
TGCGCCAGCAGCTTGGTATACAGGGACTATGGCTACACCTTC
>-|few|TRBV27|TRBJ1-2
CASSFGGSTSFYGYTF
TGTGCCAGCAGTTTTGGGGGATCGACATCTTTCTATGGCTACACCTTC
>TRBD1|many|TRBV5-1|TRBJ2-7
CASSQGGQGTREQYF
TGCGCCAGCAGCCAGGGGGGACAGGGGACCAGGGAGCAGTACTTC
>-|many|TRBV18|TRBJ2-5
CASSPPMETQYF
TGTGCCAGCTCACCACCGATGGAGACCCAGTACTTC
>TRBD1|many|TRBV10-3|TRBJ1-5
CAISEGQGGSQPQHF
TGTGCCATCAGTGAGGGACAGGGTGGGAGTCAGCCCCAGCATTTT
>TRBD1|many|TRBV28|TRBJ1-1
CASSRDRPEAFF
TGTGCCAGCAGTCGGGACAGACCCGAAGCTTTCTTT
>-|many|TRBV2|TRBJ2-5
CASSVSGKETQYF
TGTGCCAGCAGTGTAAGTGGGAAAGAGACCCAGTACTTC
>TRBD2|many|TRBV4-2|TRBJ2-7
CASSQGVGREGWSYEQYF
TGTGCCAGCAGCCAAGGAGTGGGGCGGGAGGGCTGGTCCTACGAGCAGTACTTC
>-|many|TRBV11-1|TRBJ2-1
CASSLAAGQSSYNEQFF
TGTGCCAGCAGCTTAGCGGCCGGACAGAGCTCCTACAATGAGCAGTTCTTC
>-|many|TRBV30|TRBJ2-7
CAYGEGAYEQYF
TGTGCCTACGGGGAGGGGGCCTACGAGCAGTACTTC
>TRBD1|many|TRBV11-2|TRBJ2-7
CASSLDWERDRDHEQYF
TGTGCCAGCAGCTTAGATTGGGAACGGGACAGGGACCACGAGCAGTACTTC
>-|-|TRBV7-6|TRBJ1-2
CASSLAAQGSYGYTF
TGTGCCAGCAGCTTAGCTGCACAGGGATCCTATGGCTACACCTTC
>-|many|TRBV28|TRBJ2-1
CASKLGGSSYNEQFF
TGTGCCAGCAAGTTGGGGGGAAGCTCATACAATGAGCAGTTCTTC
>TRBD2|many|TRBV5-1|TRBJ2-3
CASRLAASTDTQYF
TGCGCCAGCCGACTAGCGGCTAGCACAGATACGCAGTATTTT
>TRBD2|many|TRBV4-1|TRBJ2-1
CASSPTSGRAREQFF
TGCGCCAGCAGCCCGACTAGCGGGAGGGCCCGTGAGCAGTTCTTC
>-|many|TRBV28|TRBJ1-4
CASSLGSLNEKLFF
TGTGCCAGCAGCCTTGGGTCCCTTAATGAAAAACTGTTTTTT
>TRBD2|many|TRBV15|TRBJ2-3
CATSRGRAGGTDTQYF
TGTGCCACCAGCAGAGGACGAGCGGGAGGAACAGATACGCAGTATTTT
>TRBD2|many|TRBV29-1|TRBJ2-1
CSAEGLAGVLNEQFF
TGCAGCGCCGAGGGACTAGCGGGAGTTCTTAATGAGCAGTTCTTC
>TRBD1|few|TRBV19|TRBJ1-1
CASSPGTGGITEAFF
TGTGCCAGTAGCCCCGGGACAGGGGGCATCACTGAAGCTTTCTTT
>TRBD2|many|TRBV10-3|TRBJ2-3
CAIRVSGISTDTQYF
TGTGCCATCAGGGTTAGCGGGATTAGCACAGATACGCAGTATTTT
>-|many|TRBV7-2|TRBJ1-2
CASSLGPDSNYGYTF
TGTGCCAGCAGCTTGGGCCCGGACAGTAACTATGGCTACACCTTC